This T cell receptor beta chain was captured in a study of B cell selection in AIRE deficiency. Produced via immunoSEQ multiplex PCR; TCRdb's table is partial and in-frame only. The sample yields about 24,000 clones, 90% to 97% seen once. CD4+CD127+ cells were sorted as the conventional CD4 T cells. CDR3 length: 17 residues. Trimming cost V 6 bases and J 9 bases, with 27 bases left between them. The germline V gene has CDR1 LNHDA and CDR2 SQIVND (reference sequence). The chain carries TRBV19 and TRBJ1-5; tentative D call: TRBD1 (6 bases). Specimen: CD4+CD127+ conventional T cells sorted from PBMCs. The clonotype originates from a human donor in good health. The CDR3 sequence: CASRPPGWDITSRPQHF. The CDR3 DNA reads TGTGCCAGTAGGCCCCCGGGGTGGGACATAACTTCCCGGCCCCAGCATTTT.